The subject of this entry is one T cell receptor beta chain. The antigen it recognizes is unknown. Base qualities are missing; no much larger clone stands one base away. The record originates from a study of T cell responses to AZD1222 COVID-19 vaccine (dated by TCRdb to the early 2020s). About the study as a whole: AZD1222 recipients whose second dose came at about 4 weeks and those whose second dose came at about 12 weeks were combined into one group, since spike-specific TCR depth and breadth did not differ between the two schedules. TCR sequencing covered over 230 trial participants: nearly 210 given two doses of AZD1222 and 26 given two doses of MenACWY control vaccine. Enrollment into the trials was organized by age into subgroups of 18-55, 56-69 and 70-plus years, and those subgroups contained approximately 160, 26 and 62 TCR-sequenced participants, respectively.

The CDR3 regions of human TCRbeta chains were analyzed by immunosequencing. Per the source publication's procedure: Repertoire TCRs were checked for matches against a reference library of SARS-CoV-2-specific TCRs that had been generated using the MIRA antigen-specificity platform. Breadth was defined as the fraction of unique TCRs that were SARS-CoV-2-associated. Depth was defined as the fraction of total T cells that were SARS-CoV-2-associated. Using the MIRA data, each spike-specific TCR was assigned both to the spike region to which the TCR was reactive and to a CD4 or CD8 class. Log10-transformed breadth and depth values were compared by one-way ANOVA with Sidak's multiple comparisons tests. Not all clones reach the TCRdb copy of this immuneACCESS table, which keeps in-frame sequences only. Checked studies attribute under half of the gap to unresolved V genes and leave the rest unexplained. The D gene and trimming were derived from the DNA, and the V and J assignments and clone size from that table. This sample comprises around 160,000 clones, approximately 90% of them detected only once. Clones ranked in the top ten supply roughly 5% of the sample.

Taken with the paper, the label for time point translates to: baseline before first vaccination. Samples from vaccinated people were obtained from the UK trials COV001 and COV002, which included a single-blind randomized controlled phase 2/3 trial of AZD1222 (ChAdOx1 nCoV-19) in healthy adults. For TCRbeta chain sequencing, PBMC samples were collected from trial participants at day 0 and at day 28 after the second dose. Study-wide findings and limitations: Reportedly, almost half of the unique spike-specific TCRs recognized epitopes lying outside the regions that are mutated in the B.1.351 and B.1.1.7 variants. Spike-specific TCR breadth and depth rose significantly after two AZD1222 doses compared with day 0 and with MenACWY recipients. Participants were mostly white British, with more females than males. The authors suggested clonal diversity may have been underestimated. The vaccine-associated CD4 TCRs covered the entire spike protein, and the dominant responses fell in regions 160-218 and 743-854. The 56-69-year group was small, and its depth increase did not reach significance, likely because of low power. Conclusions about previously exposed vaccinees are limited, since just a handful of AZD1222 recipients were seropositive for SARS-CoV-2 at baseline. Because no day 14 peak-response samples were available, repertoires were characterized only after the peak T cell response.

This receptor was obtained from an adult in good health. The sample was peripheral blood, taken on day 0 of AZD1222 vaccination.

The CDR3 sequence is CASSQGPGGKYEQYF. The DNA reads TGCGCCAGCAGCCAAGGGCCAGGGGGCAAGTACGAGCAGTACTTC. In this chain, TRBV4-1 is recombined with TRBJ2-7, and 8 bases in between align with TRBD1. V trim: 1 base; J trim: 4 bases; unmatched bases: 6. From a lookup of the germline V gene, CDR1 and CDR2 are MGHRA and YSYEKL. The CDR3, cysteine through phenylalanine, is 15 amino acids long. Only the CDR3 portion is preserved as DNA: 45 bases, with reading frame beginning at the first base.